This T cell receptor (beta chain) appears in the sequencing data of a study of blood T cells in healthy people across ages. Study summary: Through template switching, about one barcoded beta molecule was captured per two T cells, as measured in model experiments.

Study findings and constraints: Observed TCR beta diversity per million T cells went down as age went up. This fall followed a roughly linear course with age.

Remarks on this clonotype: Antigen specificity is unknown.

The second PCR ran about 6 to 11 cycles with a sample-barcoded 5' primer and J-beta primers. A single record per CDR3 protein comes from TCRdb applying MiXCR to the 5' RACE reads. The table includes fewer than 1,200,000 distinct CDR3 sequences, 20% to 25% detected once. With 6 bases removed from V and 5 bases from J, the gap between germline ends came to 19 bases. CDR1 and CDR2 (germline): MNHEY, SVGAGI. The CDR3 covers 15 residues. The data were also submitted as part of a second study, on T cells of mothers and their children. That study adds: Sample barcodes and 2-4 random nucleotides came from the second PCR's M1S primer. Mother-child pairs who were related displayed a slightly higher overlap than unrelated pairs, a difference that was non-significant.

This receptor was identified in a girl aged 2-10 years in good health. Specimen: blood. The chain joins TRBV6-5 to TRBJ1-1; TRBD1 is a possible D gene (6 bases). This CDR3 is CASSREGTMTTEAFF. For the CDR3, the DNA is TGTGCCAGCAGCCGAGAGGGGACAATGACAACTGAAGCTTTCTTT.